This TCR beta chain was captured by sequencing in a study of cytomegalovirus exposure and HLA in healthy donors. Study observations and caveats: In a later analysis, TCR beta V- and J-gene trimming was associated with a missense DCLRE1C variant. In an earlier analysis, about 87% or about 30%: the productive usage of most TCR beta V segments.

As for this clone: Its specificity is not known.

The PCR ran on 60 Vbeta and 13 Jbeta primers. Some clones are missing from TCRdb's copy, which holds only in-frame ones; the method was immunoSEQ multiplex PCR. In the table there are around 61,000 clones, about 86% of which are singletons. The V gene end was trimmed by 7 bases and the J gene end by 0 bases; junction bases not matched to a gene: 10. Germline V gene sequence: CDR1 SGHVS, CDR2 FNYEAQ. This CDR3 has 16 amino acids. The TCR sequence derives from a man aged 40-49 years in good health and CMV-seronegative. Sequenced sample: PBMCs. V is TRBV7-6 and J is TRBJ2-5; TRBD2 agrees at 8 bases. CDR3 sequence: CASNSWAGGNQETQYF. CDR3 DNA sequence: TGTGCCAGCAACAGTTGGGCGGGGGGAAACCAAGAGACCCAGTACTTC.